The rows below give T cell receptor beta chains drawn from one sample of a study of CD8+CD57+ T cells in acquired aplastic anemia. MiXCR, run by TCRdb on the reads, gives a single entry per CDR3 protein. The data show a few hundred thousand distinct CDR3 sequences, with 55% to 60% seen just once and 8% held by the top ten. Sequences were obtained from sorted CD4+, CD8+, or CD8+CD57+ T cells (not recorded which) from PBMCs. The source of these receptors is a human donor with severe aplastic anemia or a healthy control (not recorded which). Each CDR3 is given with its conserved first and last residue. A D gene is named only where the DNA matches it firmly. Clone size is stated in some rows and not others, as once, few, many or a class when expanded.

D gene	V gene	J gene	clone size	CDR3 DNA	CDR3 protein
NA	TRBV7-9	TRBJ1-6	few	TGTGCCAGCAGAACAGGACTAAATAATTCACCCCTCCACTTT	CASRTGLNNSPLHF
NA	TRBV20-1	TRBJ1-1	NA	TGCAGTGCTATATCCGGGCCGGGCACTGAAGCTTTCTTT	CSAISGPGTEAFF
TRBD2	TRBV12-3/TRBV12-4	TRBJ2-1	NA	TGTGCCAGCAGCTCCGGTGGGAGGGGCTCCTACAATGAGCAGTTCTTC	CASSSGGRGSYNEQFF
NA	TRBV5-5	TRBJ2-7	many	TGTGCCAGCAGCTTGAGGCAAAATAGAAACGAGCAGTACTTC	CASSLRQNRNEQYF
NA	TRBV20-1	TRBJ1-2	few	TGCAGTGCTAGAGAACGGGTGGGAAACTATGGCTACACCTTC	CSARERVGNYGYTF
NA	TRBV2	TRBJ1-1	NA	TGTGCCAGCAGTGACCAGTCGAGGGGCACTGAAGCTTTCTTT	CASSDQSRGTEAFF
TRBD1	TRBV19	TRBJ1-6	few	TGTGCCACCTCATCACAGGGGTCTAGTTCACCCCTCCACTTT	CATSSQGSSSPLHF
NA	TRBV2	TRBJ1-6	few	TGTGCCAGCACCCTCCAGGGAAGTAATTCACCCCTCCACTTT	CASTLQGSNSPLHF
TRBD1	TRBV6-2/TRBV6-3	TRBJ1-5	many	TGTGCCAGCCGGGACAGGACATCTCGGCCCCAGCATTTT	CASRDRTSRPQHF
NA	TRBV5-6	TRBJ2-3	NA	TGTGCCAGCAGCATATACTACGTAGTGGATACGCAGTATTTT	CASSIYYVVDTQYF
NA	TRBV6-1	TRBJ1-2	NA	TGTGCCAGCAATGAGGGGACCTATGGCTACACCTTC	CASNEGTYGYTF
NA	TRBV7-6	TRBJ2-5	few	TGTGCCAGCAGCCCCTTGCCGTCTGAGACCCAGTACTTC	CASSPLPSETQYF
NA	TRBV19	TRBJ1-5	NA	TGTGCCAGTAGTGTCTCAGTAGGCAATCAGCCCCAGCATTTT	CASSVSVGNQPQHF
NA	TRBV10-3	TRBJ1-2	NA	TGTGCCATCAGTGAGTCCGGCAAGGCATCGTCTTTTGGCTACACCTTC	CAISESGKASSFGYTF
NA	TRBV7-8	TRBJ1-2	many	TGTGCCAGCGGAACGGGCTTCGGCTACACCTTC	CASGTGFGYTF
TRBD1	TRBV7-8	TRBJ1-5	NA	TGTGCCAGCAGCTTAGCGTTCCCCGGGACAGGGGTTAGCAATCAGCCCCAGCATTTT	CASSLAFPGTGVSNQPQHF
TRBD1	TRBV7-8	TRBJ1-1	many	TGTGCCAGCAGCCGAGGACAGGGGGCGCGGGGCACTGAAGCTTTCTTT	CASSRGQGARGTEAFF
NA	TRBV12-3/TRBV12-4	TRBJ1-4	many	TGTGCCAGCAGTTCAGACAGGAAACCTAATGAAAAACTGTTTTTT	CASSSDRKPNEKLFF
NA	TRBV7-2	TRBJ2-7	once	TGTGCCAGCAGCTCGGATCTTGTGACCGGCTACGAGCAGTACTTC	CASSSDLVTGYEQYF
NA	TRBV6-4	TRBJ1-5	once	TGTGCCAGCAGTTCGGGCCCGGGGGGCAATCAGCCCCAGCATTTT	CASSSGPGGNQPQHF
NA	TRBV15	TRBJ1-2	NA	TGTGCCACCAGCAGAAGGTTGGCCAACTATGGCTACACCTTC	CATSRRLANYGYTF
TRBD1	TRBV7-2	TRBJ2-5	NA	TGTGCCAGCAGCTTGGGGACAGGGGAAGAGACCCAGTGCTTC	CASSLGTGEETQCF
NA	TRBV15	TRBJ1-6	NA	TGTGCCACCAGCAGAGGATGGGGGACACCCCTCCACTTT	CATSRGWGTPLHF
TRBD1	TRBV5-1	TRBJ1-2	many	TGCGCCAGCAGCTTGGAGGGACAGGGGGCCTATGGCTACACCTTC	CASSLEGQGAYGYTF
NA	TRBV12-3/TRBV12-4	TRBJ2-2	NA	TGTGCCAGCAGTTTAAGGACAGCGAGCACCGGGGAGCTGTTTTTT	CASSLRTASTGELFF
NA	TRBV7-2	TRBJ2-7	few	TGTGCCAGCAGCTCCGGAGGGCCCGCCTACGAGCAGTACTTC	CASSSGGPAYEQYF
NA	TRBV5-6	TRBJ2-7	many	TGTGCCAGCAGCTTGGTTTTCGGTAGCTCCTACGAGCAGTACTTC	CASSLVFGSSYEQYF
NA	TRBV10-1	TRBJ2-3	NA	TGTGCCTGGCGTGAGCCTCCGGGACCACGATACACAGATACGCAGTATTTT	CAWREPPGPRYTDTQYF
NA	TRBV7-2	TRBJ1-1	many	TGTGCCAGCAGTCTAGGGGGAGGCACTGAAGCTTTCTTT	CASSLGGGTEAFF
TRBD2	TRBV20-1	TRBJ2-3	NA	TGCAGTGCTAGAGGATGGCTAGCGGGGCGCAATGAGCAGTATTTT	CSARGWLAGRNEQYF
TRBD1	TRBV19	TRBJ2-7	NA	TGTGCCAGTAGTCCCCCCGGGACAGGGCCCTACGAGCAGTACTTC	CASSPPGTGPYEQYF
NA	TRBV9	TRBJ1-1	NA	TGTGCCAGCAGCGTAGACCCGGGTACGGGGACTGAAGCTTTCTTT	CASSVDPGTGTEAFF
NA	TRBV2	TRBJ1-5	NA	TGTGCCAGCAGACAGGAAAGGAATAGCAATCAGCCCCAGCATTTT	CASRQERNSNQPQHF
NA	TRBV14	TRBJ2-4	NA	TGTGCCAGCAGCCAAGAGACCGACTGGGCCAAAAACATTCATTACTTC	CASSQETDWAKNIHYF
NA	TRBV28	TRBJ1-5	NA	TGTGCCAGCAGTTTATGGGCAGGGGTCGGTAATCAGCCCCAGCATTTT	CASSLWAGVGNQPQHF
TRBD1	TRBV9	TRBJ2-5	NA	TGTGCCAGCAGCGAGGGACAGGCAGGGGAGACCCAGTACTTC	CASSEGQAGETQYF
TRBD1	TRBV5-1	TRBJ2-7	NA	TGCGCCAGCAGCCTACGGGACAGGGACGAGCATTACTTC	CASSLRDRDEHYF
NA	TRBV20-1	TRBJ2-2	few	TGCAGTGCCAGACGGCAGGGGAACACCGGGGAGCTGTTTTTT	CSARRQGNTGELFF
TRBD2	TRBV3-1	TRBJ2-3	NA	TGTGCCAGCAGACAGAGCGGGATAGACACAGATACGCAGTATTTT	CASRQSGIDTDTQYF
NA	TRBV6-2/TRBV6-3	TRBJ2-3	many	TGTGCCAGCAGCTCCAGGAGGGTCAGCACAGATACGCAGTATTTT	CASSSRRVSTDTQYF
TRBD2	TRBV7-3	TRBJ2-1	NA	TGTGCCAGCAGCTTAACTAGCGGGACTGTGCAGTTCTTC	CASSLTSGTVQFF
NA	TRBV9	TRBJ2-4	many	TGTGCCAGCAGCGTAGGTGTGGGTTTTCAAAACATTCAGTACTTC	CASSVGVGFQNIQYF
NA	TRBV28	TRBJ1-5	NA	TGTGCCAGCAGCTTACCCGACAGGAGGAATCAGCCCCAGCATTTT	CASSLPDRRNQPQHF
NA	TRBV9	TRBJ1-1	NA	TGTGCCAGCAGCCTGGGAGGACTAGCGGGGGGCTCCTACGGAGCTTTCTTT	CASSLGGLAGGSYGAFF
TRBD2	TRBV15	TRBJ2-5	NA	TGTGCCACCAGCAGAGATTCAGCGGGGGGGTACCAAGAGACCCAGTACTTC	CATSRDSAGGYQETQYF
NA	TRBV9	TRBJ2-2	NA	TGTGCCAGCAGCGTAGCGGGGGCGCTCACCGGGGAGCTGTTTTTT	CASSVAGALTGELFF
NA	TRBV7-9	TRBJ2-2	NA	TGTGCCAGCAGCCTCCCGAGCGGGGAGCTGTTTTTT	CASSLPSGELFF
NA	TRBV7-8	TRBJ2-5	NA	TGTGCCAGCAGCCCATACAGGGTGGGAGAGACCCAGTACTTC	CASSPYRVGETQYF
NA	TRBV15	TRBJ2-5	NA	NA	CATSTLDSNQETQYF
TRBD2	TRBV7-8	TRBJ2-7	few	TGTGCCAGCAGCGACCTACTAGCGGGGCAGTACTTC	CASSDLLAGQYF
TRBD2	TRBV7-2	TRBJ2-7	NA	TGTGCCTGCAGCTTCGGGACTAGCGGGGTCTACGAGCAGTACTTC	CACSFGTSGVYEQYF
TRBD2	TRBV24-1	TRBJ2-1	NA	TGTGCCACCAGTGCCGGGACTAGCAGCAATGAGCAGTTCTTC	CATSAGTSSNEQFF
TRBD1	TRBV5-1	TRBJ2-7	NA	TGCGCCAGCAGTTACGACAGGGCCTACGAGCAGTACTTC	CASSYDRAYEQYF
TRBD2	TRBV12-3/TRBV12-4	TRBJ2-7	NA	TGTGCCAGCAGTTTAAGGGCGGGGGGGCCTGATGAGCAGTACTTC	CASSLRAGGPDEQYF
NA	TRBV20-1	TRBJ1-1	NA	TGCAGTGCTAGAAGGGTCCTACCCAACACTGAAGCTTTCTTT	CSARRVLPNTEAFF
TRBD1	TRBV6-2/TRBV6-3	TRBJ2-7	many	TGTGCCAGCAGTGACAGGGGGCCCTACGAGCAGTACTTC	CASSDRGPYEQYF
NA	TRBV5-1	TRBJ1-3	many	TGCGCCAGCACTACCGATTACCCCTCTGGAAACACCATATATTTT	CASTTDYPSGNTIYF